A single sample is the source of the 29 T cell receptor beta chains below, sequenced in a study of T cells in Graves' hyperthyroidism and ophthalmopathy. What was amplified from RNA transcripts were TCR beta CDR3 regions. The primer set for the first-round RT-PCR of the TCR CDR3 was HTBI. TCRdb processed the multiplex PCR reads anew with MiXCR; each CDR3 protein has one entry. The data show about 420,000 distinct CDR3 sequences, 15% to 18% seen once. Input material: blood. The receptors shown here come from a woman between 18 and 29 years old with Graves' hyperthyroidism.

In its sample, this clonotype was seen many times. CDR3 loop: CASSLWGSTYNEQFF. Here the CDR3 DNA reads TGTGCCAGCAGCTTATGGGGTTCGACCTACAATGAGCAGTTCTTC. V is TRBV7-9 and J is TRBJ2-1, with D hard to call. CDR1 is SEHNR, CDR2 FQNEAQ, per germline (reference sequence). V lost 2 bases and J lost 2, with 10 bases in between. The CDR3 runs 15 residues.

The V gene is TRBV28, the J gene TRBJ2-7, with 15 bases fitting TRBD2. This CDR3 is 20 amino acids long. Trimming took 1 base from V and 5 from J; bases not matched to a gene: 15. CDR1 is MDHEN, CDR2 SYDVKM, per germline. The CDR3, as DNA: TGTGCCAGCAGTTTATCAGGTGTTGGACTAGCGGGAGGGCGGCCTGACGAGCAGTACTTC. Its protein product is CASSLSGVGLAGGRPDEQYF.

This clonotype was picked up many times. This chain links TRBV2 with TRBJ2-1, with D perhaps TRBD2 (6 bases). The germline gives CDR1 SNHLY, CDR2 FYNNEI. V shed 3 bases and J shed 5 bases, with 14 bases lying between them. This CDR3 contains 15 residues. CDR3 in DNA: TGTGCCAGCAGTGACTTTACGGGAGAAAACAATGAGCAGTTCTTC. Translating it yields CASSDFTGENNEQFF.

This clonotype was seen repeatedly, ten times or more. The rearrangement uses TRBV12-3 or TRBV12-4 and TRBJ2-7; TRBD1 agrees at 8 bases. The junction had 13 bases not matched to a gene; V was cut back by 3 bases and J by 6 bases. The CDR3 extends over 16 amino acids. CDR3 coding DNA: TGTGCCAGCAGTTTGGTTTGGAGACAGGGGACGACCGAGCAGTACTTC. It is translated as CASSLVWRQGTTEQYF.

There are many counts of this clonotype. This rearrangement joins TRBV29-1 to TRBJ2-1; no clear D. This CDR3 spans 11 amino acids. The V gene's germline CDR1 is SQVTM and CDR2 ANQGSEA. The V gene lost 4 bases and the J gene lost 7 bases, with 8 bases spanning the gap. CDR3 in DNA: TGCAGCGTTGTGCCTAGGAATGAGCAGTTCTTC. Translated: CSVVPRNEQFF.

This clonotype occurred a few times. The chain couples TRBV9 to TRBJ1-6; no clear D gene. Germline assignment: CDR1 SGDLS and CDR2 YYNGEE. V dropped 0 bases and J dropped 7 bases, with 14 bases sitting between them. The CDR3 runs 16 residues. The CDR3 DNA reads as TGTGCCAGCAGCGTAGCTGGACTGCAGTCAAATTCACCCCTCCACTTT. It codes for CASSVAGLQSNSPLHF.

The table lists this clonotype with many counts. This chain links TRBV20-1 with TRBJ2-7, with 7 bases that match TRBD1. Trimming cost V 6 bases and J 5 bases; bases outside gene matches: 7. Looked up from germline, CDR1 is DFQATT and CDR2 is SNEGSKA (reference sequence). This CDR3 comprises 12 residues. The CDR3, as DNA: TGCAGTGCCCTGAAACAGGGGCACGAGCAGTACTTC. This sequence encodes CSALKQGHEQYF.

This chain links TRBV6-1 with TRBJ2-2; TRBD2 matches 7 bases. V was clipped by 6 bases and J by 1 base; unmatched bases: 5. CDR1 is MNHNS, CDR2 SASEGT, per germline. The CDR3 has 15 amino acids. For the CDR3, the DNA is TGTGCCAGCAGGTCAGCGGGGTGGAACACCGGGGAGCTGTTTTTT. Its translation is CASRSAGWNTGELFF.

In its sample, this clonotype was seen many times. The V and J genes are TRBV18 and TRBJ2-3; TRBD2 matches at 10 bases. The CDR3 spans 15 residues. The germline gives CDR1 KGHSH, CDR2 LQKENI. The junction had 5 bases not matched to a gene; V was cut back by 3 bases and J by 5 bases. DNA of the CDR3: TGTGCCAGCTCACCCCCGGGACTAGCGAAAGATACGCAGTATTTT. Amino acids: CASSPPGLAKDTQYF.

This chain joins TRBV20-1 and TRBJ2-7; maybe TRBD2 (6 bases). Germline CDR1 is DFQATT and CDR2 is SNEGSKA (reference sequence). V gave up 4 bases and J gave up 3 bases, with 13 bases separating them. This CDR3 is built from 13 residues. The CDR3 loop is CSATTGLHYEQYF. For the CDR3, the DNA is TGCAGTGCTACGACGGGACTTCACTACGAGCAGTACTTC.

The sample holds a few counts of this clonotype. V and J are TRBV7-3 and TRBJ2-2; D unresolved. This CDR3 spans 17 amino acids. Deletions cut 5 bases from V and 6 bases from J, with 22 bases between. The germline V gene has CDR1 SGHTA and CDR2 FQGTGA. The CDR3 loop is CASSPTVPPYGPGELFF. CDR3 DNA sequence: TGTGCCAGCAGCCCGACGGTTCCGCCCTACGGGCCCGGGGAGCTGTTTTTT.

This clonotype was seen repeatedly, ten times or more. V is TRBV7-9 and J is TRBJ2-5; D is ambiguous. V lost 5 bases and J lost 0, with 16 bases in between. The CDR3 has 16 residues. The germline V gene has CDR1 SEHNR and CDR2 FQNEAQ (reference sequence). CDR3 region: CASSRLRTAYQETQYF. The CDR3 DNA is TGTGCCAGCAGCAGATTAAGGACGGCGTACCAAGAGACCCAGTACTTC.

This clonotype was recorded many times. The rearrangement joins TRBV6-1 to TRBJ1-4; weak D call: TRBD1 (6 bases). The germline V gene has CDR1 MNHNS and CDR2 SASEGT. Trimming shortened V by 2 bases and J by 8 bases, and 15 bases separated the two germline ends. The CDR3 consists of 15 residues. CDR3 loop: CASSESGGAGEKLFF. The CDR3 DNA reads TGTGCCAGCAGTGAATCCGGGGGCGCCGGGGAAAAACTGTTTTTT.

This clonotype has at least ten counts. The chain links TRBV20-1 to TRBJ2-3, with a tentative D call TRBD2 (7 bases). The CDR3 contains 13 residues. Trimming left V 5 bases short and J 5 bases short, with 14 bases between. CDR1 is DFQATT and CDR2 is SNEGSKA in the germline V gene (reference sequence). In DNA form, the CDR3 reads TGCAGTGCTCACCGCGGGGGCGGAGATACGCAGTATTTT. Translation gives CSAHRGGGDTQYF.

This chain links TRBV7-6 with TRBJ2-2; tentatively, D is TRBD2 (6 bases). V gave up 2 bases and J gave up 0 bases, with 13 bases separating them. The germline V gene encodes CDR1 SGHVS and CDR2 FNYEAQ. This CDR3 contains 17 residues. CDR3 nucleotides: TGTGCCAGCAGCTTATGGCGGGGTCAGACGAACACCGGGGAGCTGTTTTTT. Translated: CASSLWRGQTNTGELFF. The variable domain in full, completed from reference TRBV7-6 and TRBJ2-2, reads GAGVSQSPRYKVTKRGQDVALRCDPISGHVSLYWYRQALGQGPEFLTYFNYEAQQDKSGLPNDRFSAERPEGSISTLTIQRTEQRDSAMYRCASSLWRGQTNTGELFFGEGSRLTVL.

This clonotype occurred many times. The V gene is TRBV20-1, the J gene TRBJ1-5, with a possible D match to TRBD1 (5 bases). The germline V and J ends were trimmed by 0 bases and 6 bases, with 12 bases remaining between them. The CDR3 spans 14 residues. Germline CDR1 reads DFQATT; CDR2 reads SNEGSKA (reference sequence). The CDR3 DNA reads as TGCAGTGCTAGAGAGGGCAGGGCTGGTCAGCCCCAGCATTTT. As protein: CSAREGRAGQPQHF.

This clonotype appeared many times. This chain connects TRBV28 to TRBJ2-7, with 8 bases identical to TRBD2. This CDR3 is 14 amino acids long. V gave up 8 bases and J gave up 3 bases; unmatched junction bases: 9. CDR1 is MDHEN and CDR2 is SYDVKM in the germline V gene. CDR3 sequence (DNA): TGTGCCAGCCATGCTGATGGGACTAGCTACGAGCAGTACTTC. This gives the protein CASHADGTSYEQYF. Together with reference TRBV28 and TRBJ2-7, the CDR3 gives the full variable domain: DVKVTQSSRYLVKRTGEKVFLECVQDMDHENMFWYRQDPGLGLRLIYFSYDVKMKEKGDIPEGYSVSREKKERFSLILESASTNQTSMYLCASHADGTSYEQYFGPGTRLTVT.

This chain uses TRBV5-1 with TRBJ2-7, with 8 bases aligning to TRBD1. Trimming cost V 4 bases and J 6 bases; bases outside gene matches: 15. Germline loops: CDR1 SGHRS, CDR2 YFSETQ. CDR3 size: 16 residues. CDR3 residues: CASSLTDRGPHCEQYF. The CDR3 bases are TGCGCCAGCAGCCTGACCGACAGGGGCCCCCACTGCGAGCAGTACTTC.

This clonotype was detected many times. V usage is TRBV12-3 or TRBV12-4 and J usage is TRBJ2-6; 8 bases are a match to TRBD1. The CDR3 extends over 18 amino acids. Germline trimming cut 1 base from V and 3 bases from J; bases unmatched to any gene: 8. Written as DNA, the CDR3 is TGTGCCAGCAGTTTAGGGACAGGGAAGTTAGGTGGGGCCAACGTCCTGACTTTC. It specifies CASSLGTGKLGGANVLTF.

The rearrangement links TRBV20-1 to TRBJ2-7; 7 bases map to TRBD2. V shed 1 base and J 3 bases; nucleotides not matched to a gene: 9. Germline V gives CDR1 DFQATT, CDR2 SNEGSKA (reference sequence). The CDR3 is made up of 15 amino acids. This CDR3 reads CSARGGGIAGYEQYF. CDR3 nucleotide sequence: TGCAGTGCTAGAGGGGGGGGAATAGCGGGCTACGAGCAGTACTTC.

The chain recombines TRBV7-2 with TRBJ2-1, with D uncertain. CDR3 length: 15 residues. Trimming removed 0 bases from V and 1 base from J, with 7 bases in between. Germline V CDR1 and CDR2: SGHTA, FQGNSA. The CDR3 here is CASSLAAGSYNEQFF. The CDR3 DNA is TGTGCCAGCAGCTTAGCGGCCGGTTCCTACAATGAGCAGTTCTTC.

The chain has TRBV11-3 and TRBJ1-5; D unresolved. The V gene's germline CDR1 is SGHNT and CDR2 YENEEA. Trimming left V 3 bases short and J 11 bases short, with 11 bases between. This CDR3 region has 12 residues. This chain's CDR3 is CASSLSLAAQHF. Here the CDR3 DNA reads TGTGCCAGCAGCTTGTCACTAGCGGCCCAGCATTTT.

This clonotype was recorded many times. The gene calls are TRBV12-3 or TRBV12-4 and TRBJ1-2, with D hard to call. Trimming shortened V by 5 bases and J by 4 bases, and 8 bases separated the two germline ends. This CDR3 has 12 amino acids. CDR3 protein: CASSLFVYGYTF. The DNA of the CDR3 is TGTGCCAGCAGTCTGTTTGTCTATGGCTACACCTTC.

This clonotype occurred many times. The CDR3 nucleotides read TGTGCCAGTAGTGTACGGGGGGGGGCGGGAGAGACCCAGTACTTC. Protein: CASSVRGGAGETQYF. The V call is TRBV19, the J call TRBJ2-5, with 8 bases matching TRBD2. V shed 5 bases and J 4 bases; nucleotides not matched to a gene: 9. CDR3 length equals 15 residues. CDR1 is LNHDA, CDR2 SQIVND, per germline (reference sequence). Filled out from reference TRBV19 and TRBJ2-5, the complete variable domain reads DGGITQSPKYLFRKEGQNVTLSCEQNLNHDAMYWYRQDPGQGLRLIYYSQIVNDFQKGDIAEGYSVSREKKESFPLTVTSAQKNPTAFYLCASSVRGGAGETQYFGPGTRLLVL.

This rearrangement joins TRBV6-1 to TRBJ2-7; possible D gene TRBD1, 6 bases. Germline-derived CDR1 and CDR2 are MNHNS and SASEGT. Between the trimmed V and J ends, which lost 6 bases and 6 bases, there was a span of 15 bases. This CDR3 contains 13 residues. The CDR3, as DNA: TGTGCCAGCAGAGAGCAGGGGTCCCCCGAGCAGTACTTC. Amino acids: CASREQGSPEQYF.

In its sample, this clonotype was seen many times. The chain uses TRBV20-1 and TRBJ2-1, with 12 bases lining up with TRBD2. V lost 5 bases, J lost 9 bases, and 8 bases stayed unmatched. The CDR3 extends over 14 amino acids. CDR1 DFQATT and CDR2 SNEGSKA come from the germline V gene (reference sequence). The CDR3 DNA sequence: TGCAGTGCTCCCAGACTAGCGGGAGCAAGTGAGCAGTTCTTC. Amino acid sequence: CSAPRLAGASEQFF.

The chain is built from TRBV7-9 and TRBJ2-5; D may correspond to TRBD1 or TRBD2 (5 bases each). The CDR3 is 18 amino acids. Per the germline V gene, CDR1 is SEHNR and CDR2 is FQNEAQ (reference sequence). V shed 1 base and J shed 1 base, with 19 bases lying between them. The CDR3 loop is CASSLERLGTVAQETQYF. The CDR3 DNA reads as TGTGCCAGCAGCTTAGAACGTTTGGGGACGGTAGCCCAAGAGACCCAGTACTTC.

This clonotype was found a few times. The chain employs TRBV9 and TRBJ2-1; tentative D call: TRBD1 (5 bases). There are 14 residues in the CDR3. V shed 0 bases and J shed 5 bases, with 9 bases lying between them. In germline, CDR1 is SGDLS, CDR2 YYNGEE. CDR3 coding DNA: TGTGCCAGCAGCGTAGAGAGGACAAACAATGAGCAGTTCTTC. Translation: CASSVERTNNEQFF. Drawing the rest from reference TRBV9 and TRBJ2-1, the complete variable domain is DSGVTQTPKHLITATGQRVTLRCSPRSGDLSVYWYQQSLDQGLQFLIQYYNGEERAKGNILERFSAQQFPDLHSELNLSSLELGDSALYFCASSVERTNNEQFFGPGTRLTVL.

This clonotype has at least ten counts. The chain employs TRBV20-1 and TRBJ1-1; D is possibly TRBD1 (6 bases). The germline CDR1 and CDR2 sequences are DFQATT and SNEGSKA (reference sequence). The ends were cut back, 8 bases at V and 4 bases at J, with 17 bases in the middle. The CDR3 is 13 residues long. The CDR3 DNA is TGCAGTTCCCTTAGGGGGGATACCACTGAAGCTTTCTTT. Translated: CSSLRGDTTEAFF.